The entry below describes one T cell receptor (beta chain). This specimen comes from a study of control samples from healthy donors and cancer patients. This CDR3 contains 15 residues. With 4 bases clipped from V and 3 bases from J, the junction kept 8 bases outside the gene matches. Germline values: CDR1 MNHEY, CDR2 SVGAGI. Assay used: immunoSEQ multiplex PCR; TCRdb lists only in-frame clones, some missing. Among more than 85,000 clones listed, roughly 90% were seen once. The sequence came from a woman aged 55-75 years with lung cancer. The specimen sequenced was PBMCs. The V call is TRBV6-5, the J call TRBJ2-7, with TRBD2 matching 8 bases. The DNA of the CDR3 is TGTGCCAGCAGTTCAACCGGGACTAGTGACTACGAGCAGTACTTC. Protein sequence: CASSSTGTSDYEQYF.